Below, 31 T cell receptor beta chains from the same sample are listed, as sequenced in a study of blood T cell repertoires in COVID-19. This table comes from immunoSEQ multiplex PCR, and its TCRdb copy is limited to in-frame clones, with some not included. The data hold some 80,000 clones, with more than 75% observed a single time. Specimen: peripheral blood. Every receptor here comes from a human donor in a cohort sampled during active COVID-19.

This clone appeared once. The chain recombines TRBV5-5 with TRBJ2-5; TRBD2 matches at 8 bases. The junction had 5 bases not matched to a gene; V was cut back by 3 bases and J by 4 bases. There are 14 residues in the CDR3. Per germline, CDR1 SGHKS and CDR2 YYEKEE (reference sequence). CDR3 amino acids: CASSSIGGGETQYF. CDR3 sequence (DNA): TGTGCCAGCAGCTCCATCGGGGGGGGAGAGACCCAGTACTTC.

Only a few counts were recorded for this clone. V and J are TRBV18 and TRBJ2-1, with 12 bases identical to TRBD2. This CDR3 contains 15 residues. Germline-derived CDR1 and CDR2 are KGHSH and LQKENI. After removal of 3 bases from V and 9 bases from J, the junction contained 6 bases not matched to a gene. The CDR3 protein is CASSPSSGRETEQFF. In DNA, the CDR3 is TGTGCCAGCTCACCTTCTAGCGGGAGGGAAACTGAGCAGTTCTTC.

This chain links TRBV5-1 with TRBJ1-5; D remains unclear. Germline loops: CDR1 SGHRS, CDR2 YFSETQ. CDR3 length: 13 residues. Trimming shortened V by 2 bases and J by 4 bases, and 7 bases separated the two germline ends. CDR3 sequence: CASSFAGNQPQHF. Here the CDR3 DNA reads TGCGCCAGCAGCTTCGCGGGGAATCAGCCCCAGCATTTT. Full variable domain (missing parts from reference TRBV5-1 and TRBJ1-5): KAGVTQTPRYLIKTRGQQVTLSCSPISGHRSVSWYQQTPGQGLQFLFEYFSETQRNKGNFPGRFSGRQFSNSRSEMNVSTLELGDSALYLCASSFAGNQPQHFGDGTRLSIL.

The chain couples TRBV21-1 to TRBJ1-1; TRBD1, as called in the table, went unchecked against the DNA. TRBV21-1 represents a pseudogene. There are 16 residues in the CDR3. The CDR3 reads CASSNPGQATNTEAFF. Here the CDR3 DNA reads TGTGCCAGCAGCAACCCGGGACAGGCAACTAACACTGAAGCTTTCTTT.

The rearrangement links TRBV4-2 to TRBJ1-4; D is perhaps TRBD1 (5 bases). Germline V gene data show CDR1 as LGHNA and CDR2 as YNFKEQ. The CDR3 is 15 residues long. V lost 4 bases, J lost 2 bases, and 11 bases lay in between. As DNA, the CDR3 is TGTGCCAGCAGCCCTGCGGCAGGGACTAATGAAAAACTGTTTTTT. Residues: CASSPAAGTNEKLFF.

This rearrangement joins TRBV7-9 to TRBJ1-2; D remains unclear. V dropped 5 bases and J dropped 7 bases, with 14 bases sitting between them. Germline V gives CDR1 SEHNR, CDR2 FQNEAQ (reference sequence). This CDR3 has 13 residues. The CDR3 region has the DNA TGTGCCAGCAGCCCCGCAAGAGATGGTGGCTACACCTTC. Amino acid sequence: CASSPARDGGYTF.

This chain connects TRBV3-1 (or the pseudogene TRBV3-2) to TRBJ2-5, with 8 bases aligning to TRBD2. With 4 bases clipped from V and 1 base from J, the junction kept 2 bases outside the gene matches. Germline lookup yields CDR1 LGHDT and CDR2 YNNKEL (reference sequence). The CDR3 is 14 residues long. CDR3 bases: TGTGCCAGCAGCCTGCGGGGGGCCCAAGAGACCCAGTACTTC. Translating gives CASSLRGAQETQYF.

The chain recombines TRBV7-9 with TRBJ1-1; no clear D gene. The CDR3 consists of 13 residues. Germline CDR1 SEHNR, CDR2 FQNEAQ (reference sequence). Trimming shortened V by 3 bases and J by 4 bases, and 9 bases separated the two germline ends. The CDR3 DNA is TGTGCCAGCAGCTTCTACGGGGTCACTGAAGCTTTCTTT. Amino acids: CASSFYGVTEAFF.

This clone is a singleton in its sample. The chain is built from TRBV12-3 or TRBV12-4 and TRBJ1-2; no reliable D call. This CDR3 is built from 13 residues. V was pared by 1 base and J by 7 bases, with 10 bases between. The DNA of the CDR3 is TGTGCCAGCAGTTTAGACCCTCGAGGTGGCTACACCTTC. Its protein product is CASSLDPRGGYTF.

J is TRBJ1-6 and V is TRBV7-9, with a tentative D call TRBD1 (5 bases). V dropped 3 bases and J dropped 7 bases, with 10 bases sitting between them. This CDR3 is built from 14 residues. Looked up from germline, CDR1 is SEHNR and CDR2 is FQNEAQ (reference sequence). CDR3 residues: CASSFDSLNSPLHF. CDR3 nucleotides: TGTGCCAGCAGCTTCGACAGCTTGAATTCACCCCTCCACTTT. The full variable domain, completed using reference TRBV7-9 and TRBJ1-6, is DTGVSQNPRHKITKRGQNVTFRCDPISEHNRLYWYRQTLGQGPEFLTYFQNEAQLEKSRLLSDRFSAERPKGSFSTLEIQRTEQGDSAMYLCASSFDSLNSPLHFGNGTRLTVT.

This clone appeared a single time. This chain connects TRBV5-1 to TRBJ1-2; 7 positions agree with TRBD1. Trimming at V came to 5 bases and at J to 6 bases, leaving 7 bases not matched to a gene. The CDR3 length is 13 residues. Germline lookup yields CDR1 SGHRS and CDR2 YFSETQ. Written as DNA, the CDR3 is TGCGCCAGCAGGGGGACAGAGGAGAATGGCTACACCTTC. Translation: CASRGTEENGYTF.

V is TRBV9 and J is TRBJ2-2; D possibly corresponds to TRBD2 (6 bases). The CDR3 sequence is 14 residues long. V was shortened by 2 bases and J by 2 bases, with 7 bases between the two germline ends. CDR1 and CDR2 (germline): SGDLS, YYNGEE. The CDR3 loop reads CASSVGGNTGELFF. CDR3 nucleotides: TGTGCCAGCAGCGTCGGGGGAAACACCGGGGAGCTGTTTTTT.

The chain recombines TRBV18 with TRBJ2-2; tentative D call: TRBD1 (6 bases). Germline V gene lookup returns CDR1 KGHSH and CDR2 LQKENI. V shed 6 bases and J shed 3 bases, with 11 bases lying between them. This CDR3 is 14 amino acids long. The chain's CDR3 is CASSSDRHTGELFF. CDR3 nucleotide sequence: TGTGCCAGCTCCTCGGACAGACACACCGGGGAGCTGTTTTTT. Variable domain in full (rest from reference TRBV18 and TRBJ2-2): NAGVMQNPRHLVRRRGQEARLRCSPMKGHSHVYWYRQLPEEGLKFMVYLQKENIIDESGMPKERFSAEFPKEGPSILRIQQVVRGDSAAYFCASSSDRHTGELFFGEGSRLTVL.

V is TRBV4-1 and J is TRBJ2-7; 9 positions match TRBD2. CDR1 is MGHRA, CDR2 YSYEKL, per germline. This CDR3 region has 15 residues. V dropped 4 bases and J dropped 6; count of bases not matched to a gene: 10. CDR3 in amino acids: CASSPRLAALGEQYF. CDR3 nucleotide sequence: TGCGCCAGCAGCCCCCGACTAGCGGCCTTGGGCGAGCAGTACTTC.

This sequence joins TRBV23-1 and TRBJ1-3, with D perhaps TRBD1 (5 bases). TRBV23-1 is annotated as an ORF whose role is uncertain. The CDR3 runs 17 residues. Trimming shortened V by 4 bases and J by 2 bases, and 18 bases separated the two germline ends. The CDR3 reads CASSPQETEVAGNTIYF. CDR3 DNA sequence: TGCGCCAGCAGTCCTCAGGAGACAGAGGTCGCTGGAAACACCATATATTTT.

The CDR3 region has the DNA TGTGCCAGTAAGGAAACTAGCGGGGCCGGCACAGATACGCAGTATTTT. Amino acid sequence: CASKETSGAGTDTQYF. This chain connects TRBV19 to TRBJ2-3; TRBD2 matches 10 bases. The CDR3 has 16 amino acids. V lost 7 bases to trimming and J lost 1 base; unmatched junction nucleotides: 8. Germline V gene sequence: CDR1 LNHDA, CDR2 SQIVND (reference sequence).

CDR3 sequence: CASSQDVGGLPQETQYF. The CDR3 nucleotides are TGCGCCAGCAGCCAAGATGTCGGGGGGCTCCCCCAAGAGACCCAGTACTTC. This chain links TRBV4-1 with TRBJ2-5, with TRBD2 as a possible D gene (7 bases). CDR3 length: 17 residues. The V end was cut by 0 bases, the J end by 1 base, with 15 bases between. Looked up from germline, CDR1 is MGHRA and CDR2 is YSYEKL.

The V gene is TRBV5-1, the J gene TRBJ1-2; unclear D gene. V lost 5 bases to trimming and J lost 3 bases, with 14 bases between them. The CDR3 is 14 amino acids. In germline, CDR1 is SGHRS, CDR2 YFSETQ. The CDR3 sequence: CASREAPAYYGYTF. CDR3 DNA: TGCGCCAGCAGGGAGGCCCCTGCTTACTATGGCTACACCTTC.

The chain combines TRBV19 with TRBJ1-1; TRBD1 matches at 8 bases. The CDR3 runs to 15 residues. Germline V gives CDR1 LNHDA, CDR2 SQIVND (reference sequence). V shed 1 base, J shed 7 bases, and the junction held 8 bases outside the gene matches. DNA of the CDR3: TGTGCCAGTAGTATAGGAGGACAGGGCCTACGTGAAGCTTTCTTT. Its protein is CASSIGGQGLREAFF.

The genes are TRBV9 and TRBJ2-3; 10 nucleotides align to TRBD2. Germline trimming cut 4 bases from V and 2 bases from J; bases unmatched to any gene: 4. CDR3 length: 15 residues. CDR1 is SGDLS and CDR2 is YYNGEE in the germline V gene. CDR3: CASSPSGGNTDTQYF. The CDR3 bases are TGTGCCAGCAGCCCTAGCGGGGGCAACACAGATACGCAGTATTTT.

The chain uses TRBV5-4 and TRBJ1-2; the match to TRBD1 covers 11 bases. CDR3 length: 17 amino acids. J was trimmed by 3 bases and V by 0 bases; bases with no gene match: 7. Germline V gives CDR1 SGHNT, CDR2 YYREEE (reference sequence). CDR3 residues: CASSLGFRDRGDYGYTF. The CDR3 DNA sequence: TGTGCCAGCAGCTTGGGTTTCCGGGACAGGGGGGACTATGGCTACACCTTC.

This chain uses TRBV19 with TRBJ1-6, with D possibly TRBD1 on 6 matching bases. The CDR3 is 13 amino acids. Germline assignment: CDR1 LNHDA and CDR2 SQIVND (reference sequence). The germline V and J ends were trimmed by 4 bases and 10 bases, with 11 bases remaining between them. The CDR3 sequence is CASSRGPNSPLHF. The DNA of the CDR3 is TGTGCCAGTAGTAGGGGGCCTAACTCACCCCTCCACTTT. Drawing the rest from reference TRBV19 and TRBJ1-6, the complete variable domain is DGGITQSPKYLFRKEGQNVTLSCEQNLNHDAMYWYRQDPGQGLRLIYYSQIVNDFQKGDIAEGYSVSREKKESFPLTVTSAQKNPTAFYLCASSRGPNSPLHFGNGTRLTVT.

V usage is TRBV5-1 and J usage is TRBJ1-2; a possible D gene is TRBD1 (5 bases). From germline, CDR1 is SGHRS and CDR2 YFSETQ. V dropped 2 bases and J dropped 7 bases, with 12 bases sitting between them. The CDR3 extends over 13 amino acids. The CDR3 coding sequence is TGCGCCAGCAGCTTCAGTGGGGCGGCTGGCTACACCTTC. Its protein is CASSFSGAAGYTF. Using reference TRBV5-1 and TRBJ1-2 for the parts outside the CDR3, the full variable domain is KAGVTQTPRYLIKTRGQQVTLSCSPISGHRSVSWYQQTPGQGLQFLFEYFSETQRNKGNFPGRFSGRQFSNSRSEMNVSTLELGDSALYLCASSFSGAAGYTFGSGTRLTVV.

This chain joins TRBV5-1 and TRBJ1-1, with TRBD1 matching over 11 bases. This CDR3 region has 14 residues. CDR1 SGHRS and CDR2 YFSETQ come from the germline V gene. J gave up 7 bases and V 0 bases, and 2 bases lay outside the gene matches. DNA for the CDR3: TGCGCCAGCAGCTTGGAGGGACAGGGGGGTGAAGCTTTCTTT. Amino acids: CASSLEGQGGEAFF.

The chain joins TRBV7-9 to TRBJ1-4; tentatively, D is TRBD1 (5 bases). V lost 2 bases to trimming and J lost 12 bases, with 19 bases between them. The V gene's germline CDR1 is SEHNR and CDR2 FQNEAQ (reference sequence). The CDR3 has 15 residues. The CDR3 loop is CASSLRGDPLGELFF. The CDR3 DNA reads TGTGCCAGCAGCTTAAGAGGCGACCCCCTAGGGGAACTGTTTTTT.

The genes are TRBV18 and TRBJ2-1; a weak D match, TRBD1 (6 bases). Germline-derived CDR1 and CDR2 are KGHSH and LQKENI. V shed 3 bases and J shed 8 bases, with 17 bases lying between them. The CDR3 loop spans 15 amino acids. The CDR3 DNA is TGTGCCAGCTCACCCGACAGGCTCACCAGGGATGAGCAGTTCTTC. Its protein is CASSPDRLTRDEQFF.

V is TRBV2 and J is TRBJ1-5; tentatively, D is TRBD1 (5 bases). The CDR3 has 14 amino acids. The germline V and J ends were trimmed by 6 bases and 4 bases, with 13 bases remaining between them. Looked up from germline, CDR1 is SNHLY and CDR2 is FYNNEI. DNA of the CDR3: TGTGCCAGCAGGGAGGGGTCAGGGAATCAGCCCCAGCATTTT. Its protein is CASREGSGNQPQHF.

This chain uses TRBV19 with TRBJ2-7, with a tentative D call TRBD1 (5 bases). The CDR3 consists of 14 residues. Germline-derived CDR1 and CDR2 are LNHDA and SQIVND (reference sequence). V was clipped by 3 bases and J by 4 bases, with 13 bases between them. CDR3 DNA: TGTGCCAGTAGTATGAGAGGCAGGGCTTACGAGCAGTACTTC. This codes for CASSMRGRAYEQYF.

J is TRBJ1-5 and V is TRBV19; TRBD1 matches at 8 bases. The V and J ends lost 4 bases and 1 base, in that order; junction bases with no gene match: 3. The CDR3 is 15 amino acids. Germline V gene sequence: CDR1 LNHDA, CDR2 SQIVND (reference sequence). The chain's CDR3 is CASSRDRTSNQPQHF. In DNA, the CDR3 is TGTGCCAGTAGTAGGGACAGGACGAGCAATCAGCCCCAGCATTTT.

The gene calls are TRBV7-2 and TRBJ2-7; 7 bases fit TRBD1. The V gene's germline CDR1 is SGHTA and CDR2 FQGNSA. The CDR3 extends over 14 amino acids. V gave up 2 bases and J gave up 5 bases; unmatched junction bases: 6. The CDR3, as DNA: TGTGCCAGCAGCTTAAGGGGGCAAAAAAACGAGCAGTACTTC. Translating gives CASSLRGQKNEQYF.

The rearrangement links TRBV10-1 to TRBJ2-5; 9 nucleotides line up with TRBD1. The CDR3 runs 14 residues. The trim removed 8 bases at V and 1 base at J, leaving 5 bases unmatched. CDR1 is WNHNN, CDR2 SYGVQD, per germline (reference sequence). CDR3 loop: CASGTGPPQETQYF. The CDR3 DNA is TGCGCCAGCGGGACAGGGCCGCCCCAAGAGACCCAGTACTTC.